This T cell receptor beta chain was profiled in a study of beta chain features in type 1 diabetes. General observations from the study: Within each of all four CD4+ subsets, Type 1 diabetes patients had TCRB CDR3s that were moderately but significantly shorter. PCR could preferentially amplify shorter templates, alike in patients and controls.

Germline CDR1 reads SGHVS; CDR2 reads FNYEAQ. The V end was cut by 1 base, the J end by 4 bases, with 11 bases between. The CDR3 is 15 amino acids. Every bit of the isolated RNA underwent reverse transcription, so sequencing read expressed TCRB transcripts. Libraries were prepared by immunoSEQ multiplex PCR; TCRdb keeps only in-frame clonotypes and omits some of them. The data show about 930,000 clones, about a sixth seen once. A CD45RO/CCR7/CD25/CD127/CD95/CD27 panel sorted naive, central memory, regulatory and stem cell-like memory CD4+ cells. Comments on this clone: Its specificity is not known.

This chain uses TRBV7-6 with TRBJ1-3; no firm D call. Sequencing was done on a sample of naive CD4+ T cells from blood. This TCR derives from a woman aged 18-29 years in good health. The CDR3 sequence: CASSLGPELGNTIYF. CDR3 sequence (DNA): TGTGCCAGCAGCTTAGGGCCAGAACTCGGAAACACCATATATTTT.